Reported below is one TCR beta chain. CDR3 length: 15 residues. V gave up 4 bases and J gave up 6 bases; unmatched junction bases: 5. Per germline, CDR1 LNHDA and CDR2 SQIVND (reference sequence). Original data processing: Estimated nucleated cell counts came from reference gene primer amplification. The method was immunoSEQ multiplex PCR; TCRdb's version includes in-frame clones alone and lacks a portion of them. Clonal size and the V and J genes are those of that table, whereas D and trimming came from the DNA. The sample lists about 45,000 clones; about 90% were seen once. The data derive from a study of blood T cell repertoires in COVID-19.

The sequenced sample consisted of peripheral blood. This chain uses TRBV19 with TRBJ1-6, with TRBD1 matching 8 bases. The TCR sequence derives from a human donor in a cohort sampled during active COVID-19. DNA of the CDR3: TGTGCCAGTAGTACCGGACAGGGAGGTAATTCACCCCTCCACTTT. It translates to CASSTGQGGNSPLHF.